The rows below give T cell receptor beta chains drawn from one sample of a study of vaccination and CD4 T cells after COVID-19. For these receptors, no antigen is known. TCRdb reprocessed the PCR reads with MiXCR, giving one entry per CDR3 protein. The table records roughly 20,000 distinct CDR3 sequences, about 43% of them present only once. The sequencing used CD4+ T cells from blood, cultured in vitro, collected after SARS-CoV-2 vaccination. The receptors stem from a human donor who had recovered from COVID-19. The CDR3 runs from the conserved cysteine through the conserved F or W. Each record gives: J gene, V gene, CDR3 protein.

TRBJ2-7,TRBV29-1,CSVGTSPYEQYF
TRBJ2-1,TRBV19,CASSIGRYNEQFF
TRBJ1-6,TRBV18,CASSPGSGNSPLHF
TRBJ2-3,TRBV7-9,CASSSVSSTDTQYF
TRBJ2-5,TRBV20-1,CSAREPGPQETQYF
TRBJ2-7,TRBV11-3,CASRMDSYEQYF
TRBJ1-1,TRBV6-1,CASDQGRGTEAFF
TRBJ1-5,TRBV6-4,CASSRQGRFGNQPQHF
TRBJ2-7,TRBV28,CASSPEGLAGAYEQYF
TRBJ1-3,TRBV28,CASSLHRGQGSGNTIYF
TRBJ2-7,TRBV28,CASSSSAGAEYEQYF
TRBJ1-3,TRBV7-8,CASSLQGASGNTIYF
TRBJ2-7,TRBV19,CASSIAHQGYEQYF
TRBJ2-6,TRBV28,CATQLPGANVLTF
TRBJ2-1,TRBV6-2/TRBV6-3,CASSYRTVNINEQFF
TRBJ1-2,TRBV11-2,CASSPTGGNYGYTF
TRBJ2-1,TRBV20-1,CSARDSRTGGYNEQFF
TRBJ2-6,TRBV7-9,CASSYVPGANVLTF
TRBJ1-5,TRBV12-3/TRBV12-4,CASTGILGNQPQHF
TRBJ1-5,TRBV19,CASSSQVYQPQHF
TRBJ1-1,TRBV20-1,CSANTGKSMNTEAFF
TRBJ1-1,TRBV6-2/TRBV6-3,CASSQGRGEAFF
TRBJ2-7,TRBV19,CASSIVANRGRTYEQYF
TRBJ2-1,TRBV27,CASSPGPALDDNEQFF
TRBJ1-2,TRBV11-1,CASSFDPDGYTF
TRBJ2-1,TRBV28,CASSPGLVGYKNEQFF
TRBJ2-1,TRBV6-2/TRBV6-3,CASSNDRGPGNEQFF
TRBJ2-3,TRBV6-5,CASSYRAGVPDTQYF
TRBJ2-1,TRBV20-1,CSAPTTSGGRYEQFF
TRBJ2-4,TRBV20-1,CSARFSLAKNIQYF
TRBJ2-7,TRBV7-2,CASSQVVGGYEQYF
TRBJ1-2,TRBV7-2,CASSLATGNYGYTF
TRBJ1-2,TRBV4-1,CASSHVDRGQGYTF
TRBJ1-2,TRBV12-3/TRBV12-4,CASSPRESYGYTF
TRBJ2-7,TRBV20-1,CSARAKSGTGSYEQYF
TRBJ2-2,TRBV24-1,CATSDSGTSGPTGELFF
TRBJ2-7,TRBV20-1,CSAREGGGPYEQYF
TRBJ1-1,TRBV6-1,CASSRDAGNTEAFF
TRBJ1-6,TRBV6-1,CASSPARFREDSPLHF
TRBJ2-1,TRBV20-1,CSARSERLARYNEQFF
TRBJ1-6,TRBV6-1,CASSAGPYNSPLHF
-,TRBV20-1,CSARDLTGTGITDTQHF
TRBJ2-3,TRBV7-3,CASSRAGGSTDTQYF
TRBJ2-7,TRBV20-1,CSTTGTPLSYEQYF
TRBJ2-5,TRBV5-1,CASRKTGEETQYF
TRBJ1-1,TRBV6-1,CASRRGGQLNTEAFF
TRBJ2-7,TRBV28,CASSGTESWYEQYF
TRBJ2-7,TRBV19,CASSLRSGVFSYEQYF
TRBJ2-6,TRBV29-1,CSVADRGQSGANVLTF
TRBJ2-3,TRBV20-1,CSAGLQGGTQYF
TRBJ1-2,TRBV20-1,CSAALGTGDSVYGYTF
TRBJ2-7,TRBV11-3,CASSPHAWGRSSYEQYF
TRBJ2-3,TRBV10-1,CASSTGPTSGSSDTQYF
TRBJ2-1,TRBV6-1,CASSQGDGVNEQFF